The 3 T cell receptor beta chains presented below share a single source sample, sequenced in a study of T-cell memory formation after mild COVID-19. One entry per CDR3 protein, called by TCRdb with MiXCR from the 5' RACE reads. Found here are a few hundred thousand distinct CDR3 sequences, 20% to 25% of them singletons; the top ten hold 21%. Sequenced sample: PBMCs or a T cell subset sorted from them (not recorded which). The receptor source for this set is a man aged 18-30 years who had mild COVID-19 (a few samples of this study predate the infection). Cell type and time point are not known.

At least ten counts were recorded for this clonotype. This chain links TRBV7-2 with TRBJ2-4; a weak D match, TRBD2 (6 bases). In germline, CDR1 is SGHTA, CDR2 FQGNSA. The V end was cut by 5 bases, the J end by 8 bases, with 19 bases between. This CDR3 is built from 15 residues. The chain's CDR3 is CASSARLLLADIQYF. The CDR3 DNA sequence: TGTGCCAGCAGCGCCCGACTCTTACTAGCTGACATTCAGTACTTC.

The chain employs TRBV5-1 and TRBJ2-3, with 9 nucleotides matching TRBD1. The CDR3 has 16 amino acids. V lost 3 bases to trimming and J lost 2 bases; unmatched junction nucleotides: 7. The germline V gene encodes CDR1 SGHRS and CDR2 YFSETQ. CDR3 nucleotides: TGCGCCAGCAGCTGGGACCGGGACAGGGACACAGATACGCAGTATTTT. It is translated as CASSWDRDRDTDTQYF.

This clonotype was detected a few times. The V and J genes are TRBV30 and TRBJ1-1; 8 nucleotides line up with TRBD1. This CDR3 comprises 12 residues. The V gene end was trimmed by 7 bases and the J gene end by 0 bases; junction bases not matched to a gene: 1. Germline values: CDR1 GTSNPN, CDR2 SVGIG (reference sequence). The DNA of the CDR3 is TGTGCCTCGGACAGGGTGAACACTGAAGCTTTCTTT. This gives the protein CASDRVNTEAFF.